The present TCR beta chain was sequenced within a study of cytomegalovirus exposure and HLA in healthy donors. Primers: 60 Vbeta forward and 13 Jbeta reverse. Assay used: immunoSEQ multiplex PCR; TCRdb lists only in-frame clones, some missing. This repertoire shows tens of thousands of clones, about 74% found once; its top ten account for 6% to 8%. This clone was picked up one time. Its antigen is undetermined. Trimming took 5 bases from V and 3 from J; bases not matched to a gene: 6. In germline, CDR1 is SGHAT, CDR2 FQNNGV. The CDR3 spans 15 residues. General study points: Confirmation in vitro established that three CMV-associated chains were specific for CMV antigens.

The genes are TRBV11-2 and TRBJ2-1; 8 nucleotides line up with TRBD2. This receptor was identified in a woman aged 45-65 years in good health and CMV-seropositive. Sequenced sample: PBMCs. The CDR3 sequence: CASSPSGSIYNEQFF. The CDR3 DNA reads TGTGCCAGCAGCCCAAGCGGGAGTATCTACAATGAGCAGTTCTTC.